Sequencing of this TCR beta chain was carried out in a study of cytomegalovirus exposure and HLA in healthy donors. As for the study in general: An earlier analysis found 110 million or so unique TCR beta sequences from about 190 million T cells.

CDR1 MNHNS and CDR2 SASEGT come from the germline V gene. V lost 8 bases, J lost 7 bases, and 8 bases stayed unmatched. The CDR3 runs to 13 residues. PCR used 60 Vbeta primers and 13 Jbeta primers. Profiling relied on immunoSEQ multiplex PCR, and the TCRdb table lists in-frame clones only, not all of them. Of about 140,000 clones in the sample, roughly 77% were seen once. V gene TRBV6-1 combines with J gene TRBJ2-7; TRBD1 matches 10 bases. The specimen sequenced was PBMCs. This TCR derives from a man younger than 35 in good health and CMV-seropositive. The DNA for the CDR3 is TGTGCCAGCGTCGACAGGGGGCAGTGGGAGCAGTACTTC. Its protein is CASVDRGQWEQYF.